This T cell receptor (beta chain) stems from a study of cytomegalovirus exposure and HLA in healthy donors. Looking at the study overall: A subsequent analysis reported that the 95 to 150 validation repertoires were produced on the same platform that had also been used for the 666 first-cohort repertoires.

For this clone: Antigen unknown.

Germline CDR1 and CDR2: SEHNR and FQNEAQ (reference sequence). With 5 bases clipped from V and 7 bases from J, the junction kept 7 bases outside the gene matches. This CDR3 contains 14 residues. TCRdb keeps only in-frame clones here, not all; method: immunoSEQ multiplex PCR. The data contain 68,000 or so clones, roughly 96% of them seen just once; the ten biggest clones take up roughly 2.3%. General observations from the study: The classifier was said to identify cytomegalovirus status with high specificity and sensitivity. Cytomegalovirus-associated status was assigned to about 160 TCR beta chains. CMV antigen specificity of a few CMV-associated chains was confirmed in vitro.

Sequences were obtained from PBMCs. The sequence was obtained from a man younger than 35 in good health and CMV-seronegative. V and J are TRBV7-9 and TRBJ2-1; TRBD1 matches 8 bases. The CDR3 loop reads CASSLRTGSNEQFF. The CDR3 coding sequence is TGTGCCAGCAGCCTCCGGACAGGGAGTAATGAGCAGTTCTTC.